This TCR beta chain was obtained from a study of blood T cell repertoires in COVID-19. Across the whole study: PBMCs, B-cell-depleted T cells, or T cells provided the cDNA or gDNA that made up the material.

The CDR3 runs 21 residues. CDR1 is LGHNA and CDR2 is YNFKEQ in the germline V gene. Trimming took off 1 base at V and 0 bases at J, with 25 bases between the two ends. In the authors' methods: Estimates of nucleated cell counts were drawn from the amplification of reference gene primers. Method: immunoSEQ multiplex PCR; TCRdb's copy keeps in-frame clones and lacks some. V, J and clone size reflect that table, while D and trimming were determined from the DNA. The data hold hundreds of thousands of clones, with approximately 85% observed a single time. The clonotype was recovered from a man aged 50-59 years with active or convalescent COVID-19. The chain joins TRBV4-2 to TRBJ2-1; the D gene is possibly TRBD2 (5 bases). Sequenced material: peripheral blood. In nucleotides, the CDR3 is TGTGCCAGCAGCCAAGCGGGGAAGCATCGCGACCCGACAAGCTCCTACAATGAGCAGTTCTTC. It codes for CASSQAGKHRDPTSSYNEQFF.